This TCR beta chain was profiled in a study of post-analysis software for immune sequencing data. Study-wide points: Roughly five TRBV segments, including TRBV5-6, TRBV5-1 and TRBV20-1, were more frequent in patients than controls.

Concerning this clonotype: What it binds is not known.

The library was made from cDNA and included unique molecular identifiers. MiXCR was run by TCRdb on the PCR reads, yielding one entry per CDR3 protein. In the table there are hundreds of thousands of distinct CDR3 sequences, around 27% of which are singletons. Germline CDR1 is SGHRS and CDR2 is YFSETQ. The CDR3 has 16 amino acids. The ends lost 4 bases at V and 7 bases at J; junction bases unmatched: 13. The clonotype originates from a girl aged 5 to 17 with multiple sclerosis. Sequencing used blood. The chain couples TRBV5-1 to TRBJ1-4, with 7 bases identical to TRBD1. The CDR3 sequence is CASSLTPGQIREKLFF. The CDR3 DNA reads as TGCGCCAGCAGCCTAACCCCGGGACAGATACGTGAAAAACTGTTTTTT.